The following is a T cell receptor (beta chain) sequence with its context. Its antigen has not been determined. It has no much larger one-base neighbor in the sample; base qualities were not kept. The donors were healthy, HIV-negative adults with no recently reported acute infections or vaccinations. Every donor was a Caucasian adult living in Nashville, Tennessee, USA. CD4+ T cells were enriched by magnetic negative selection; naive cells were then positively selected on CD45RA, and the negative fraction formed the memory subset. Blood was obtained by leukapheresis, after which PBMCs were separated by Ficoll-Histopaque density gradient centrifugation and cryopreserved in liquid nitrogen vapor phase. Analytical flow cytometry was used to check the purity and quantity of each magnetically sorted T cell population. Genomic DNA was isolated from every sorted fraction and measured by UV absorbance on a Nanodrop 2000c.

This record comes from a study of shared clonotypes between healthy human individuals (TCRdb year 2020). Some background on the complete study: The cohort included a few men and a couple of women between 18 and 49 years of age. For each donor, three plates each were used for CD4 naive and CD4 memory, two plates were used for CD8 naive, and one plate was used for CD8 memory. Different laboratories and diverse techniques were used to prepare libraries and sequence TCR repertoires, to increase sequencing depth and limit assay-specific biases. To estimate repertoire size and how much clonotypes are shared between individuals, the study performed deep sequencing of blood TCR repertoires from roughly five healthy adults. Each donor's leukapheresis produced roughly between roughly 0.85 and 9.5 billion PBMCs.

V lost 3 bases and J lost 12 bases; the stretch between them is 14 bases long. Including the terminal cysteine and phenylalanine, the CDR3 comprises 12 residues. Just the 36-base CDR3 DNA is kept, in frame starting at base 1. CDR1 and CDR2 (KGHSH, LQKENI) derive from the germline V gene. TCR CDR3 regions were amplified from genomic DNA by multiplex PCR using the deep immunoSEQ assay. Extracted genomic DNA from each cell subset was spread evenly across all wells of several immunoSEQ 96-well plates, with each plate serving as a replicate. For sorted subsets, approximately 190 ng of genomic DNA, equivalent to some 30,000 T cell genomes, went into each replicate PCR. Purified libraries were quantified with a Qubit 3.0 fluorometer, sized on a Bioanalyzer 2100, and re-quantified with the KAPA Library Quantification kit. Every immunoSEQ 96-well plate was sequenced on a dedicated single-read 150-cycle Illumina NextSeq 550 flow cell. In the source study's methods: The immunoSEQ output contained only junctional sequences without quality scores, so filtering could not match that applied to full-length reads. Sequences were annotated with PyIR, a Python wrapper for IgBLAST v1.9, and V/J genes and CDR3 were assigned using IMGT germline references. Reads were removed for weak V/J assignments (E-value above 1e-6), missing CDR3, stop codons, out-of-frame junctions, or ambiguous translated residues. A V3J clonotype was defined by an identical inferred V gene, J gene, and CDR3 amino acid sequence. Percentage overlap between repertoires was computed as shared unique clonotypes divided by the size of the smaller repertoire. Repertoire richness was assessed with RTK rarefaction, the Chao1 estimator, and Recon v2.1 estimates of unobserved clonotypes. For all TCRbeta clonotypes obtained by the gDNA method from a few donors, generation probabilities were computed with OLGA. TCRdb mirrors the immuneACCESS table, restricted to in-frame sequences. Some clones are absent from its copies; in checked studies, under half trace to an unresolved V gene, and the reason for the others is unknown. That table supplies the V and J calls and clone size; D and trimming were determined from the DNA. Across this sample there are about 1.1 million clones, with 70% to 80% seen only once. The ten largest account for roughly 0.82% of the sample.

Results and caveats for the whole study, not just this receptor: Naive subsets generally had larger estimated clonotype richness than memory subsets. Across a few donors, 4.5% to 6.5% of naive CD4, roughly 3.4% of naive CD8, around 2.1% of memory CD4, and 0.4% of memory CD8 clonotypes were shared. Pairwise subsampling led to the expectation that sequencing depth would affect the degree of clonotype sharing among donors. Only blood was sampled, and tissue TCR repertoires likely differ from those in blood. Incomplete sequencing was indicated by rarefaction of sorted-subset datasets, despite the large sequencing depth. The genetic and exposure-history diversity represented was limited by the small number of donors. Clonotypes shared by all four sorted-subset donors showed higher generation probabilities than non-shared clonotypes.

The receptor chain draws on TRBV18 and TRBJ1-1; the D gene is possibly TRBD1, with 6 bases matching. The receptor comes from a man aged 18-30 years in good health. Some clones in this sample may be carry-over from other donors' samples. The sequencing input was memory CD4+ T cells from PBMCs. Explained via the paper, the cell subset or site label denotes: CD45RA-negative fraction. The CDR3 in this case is CASSPWNRESFF. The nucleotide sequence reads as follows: TGTGCCAGCTCACCTTGGAACAGGGAATCTTTCTTT. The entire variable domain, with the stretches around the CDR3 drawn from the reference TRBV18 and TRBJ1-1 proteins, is NAGVMQNPRHLVRRRGQEARLRCSPMKGHSHVYWYRQLPEEGLKFMVYLQKENIIDESGMPKERFSAEFPKEGPSILRIQQVVRGDSAAYFCASSPWNRESFFGQGTRLTVV.